The subject of this entry is one T cell receptor beta chain. Sequencing was performed with immunoSEQ multiplex PCR; in TCRdb, only in-frame clones are kept and a portion is missing. The profile shows approximately 25,000 clones, 82% of them singletons. The data derive from a study of blood T cell repertoires in COVID-19. About the research overall: Acute and convalescent COVID-19 samples came from the United States, Italy and Spain. The analysed material was cDNA or gDNA that came from T cells, B-cell-depleted T cells, or PBMCs.

This CDR3 region has 12 residues. Germline V gives CDR1 SQVTM, CDR2 ANQGSEA. With V trimmed by 3 bases and J by 1 base, 0 bases remained unmatched. Source material: peripheral blood. This sequence originates from a human donor in a cohort sampled during active COVID-19. The chain combines TRBV29-1 with TRBJ2-7; 7 nucleotides agree with TRBD1. The chain's CDR3 is CSVEDRSYEQYF. In nucleotides, the CDR3 is TGCAGCGTTGAGGACAGGTCCTACGAGCAGTACTTC.